The clone carrying this T cell receptor (beta chain) was observed once. These data come from a study of CD8 T cells in Susac syndrome. Reverse transcription used roughly 0.45 to 1 ug RNA and random hexamers. The TCR beta CDR3 was amplified by immunoSEQ multiplex PCR across 54 Vbeta, 13 Jbeta. One entry per CDR3 protein results from TCRdb running MiXCR on the immunoSEQ multiplex PCR reads. Of approximately 300,000 distinct CDR3 sequences in the sample, around 91% were seen once. Germline CDR1 is MNHNS and CDR2 is SASEGT. The V and J ends lost 10 bases and 3 bases respectively, with 6 bases between them. The CDR3 has 10 amino acids. In blood CD8+ and CD4+ T cells, TCR beta underwent sequencing. Treatment-naive patients with stable or active relapsing-remitting disease were the multiple sclerosis controls. TEMRA cells were enriched by FACS, while CD8+ and CD4+ T cells were obtained through a negative isolation that was performed magnetically.

Sequenced material: CD8+ T cells from PBMCs. The sequence was obtained from a human donor with multiple sclerosis. The chain links TRBV6-1 to TRBJ2-5; D is ambiguous. Here the CDR3 DNA reads TGTGCCACCTCCAAAGAGACCCAGTACTTC. Its translation: CATSKETQYF.